Below are 13 T cell receptor beta chains sequenced from a single sample in a study of blood T cell repertoires in COVID-19. The assay was immunoSEQ multiplex PCR, and TCRdb's table has in-frame clones only and misses some. The sample shows some 250,000 clones, over 65% of them seen only once. Material for sequencing was peripheral blood. Every receptor here comes from a woman older than 75 with acute or convalescent COVID-19.

The V gene is TRBV4-1, the J gene TRBJ2-7, with TRBD1 identical over 10 bases. The CDR3 contains 15 residues. V shed 2 bases and J 2 bases; nucleotides not matched to a gene: 3. Germline V CDR1 and CDR2: MGHRA, YSYEKL. The CDR3 sequence: CASSQPGQGAYEQYF. In DNA, the CDR3 is TGCGCCAGCAGCCAACCTGGACAGGGGGCCTACGAGCAGTACTTC.

The chain recombines TRBV7-9 with TRBJ1-1; 8 bases map to TRBD1. V trimming: 5 bases; J trimming: 6 bases; junction bases outside the gene matches: 5. Germline V gene lookup returns CDR1 SEHNR and CDR2 FQNEAQ (reference sequence). The CDR3 is 13 residues long. In DNA form, the CDR3 reads TGTGCCAGCAGCGTGACAGGGGACCCTGAAGCTTTCTTT. Its translation is CASSVTGDPEAFF.

V gene TRBV5-1 combines with J gene TRBJ1-6; D remains ambiguous. Germline V gene data show CDR1 as SGHRS and CDR2 as YFSETQ. The V and J ends lost 0 bases and 9 bases respectively, with 13 bases between them. The CDR3 consists of 15 residues. CDR3 amino acids: CASSLAPIEGSPLHF. CDR3 coding DNA: TGCGCCAGCAGCTTGGCACCAATTGAGGGTTCACCCCTCCACTTT.

V is TRBV5-4 and J is TRBJ1-2; TRBD1 is a possible D gene (6 bases). CDR1 is SGHNT and CDR2 is YYREEE in the germline V gene (reference sequence). The V gene lost 2 bases and the J gene lost 3 bases, with 14 bases spanning the gap. The CDR3 has 15 amino acids. This chain's CDR3 is CASSLAAGADYGYTF. The CDR3 DNA sequence: TGTGCCAGCAGCTTAGCCGCGGGGGCTGACTATGGCTACACCTTC.

The chain uses TRBV6-1 and TRBJ1-3; D remains unclear. The CDR3 runs to 15 residues. V was cut by 0 bases and J by 0 bases, with 6 bases left in between. In germline, CDR1 is MNHNS, CDR2 SASEGT. DNA of the CDR3: TGTGCCAGCAGTGAAGCATCCAACTCTGGAAACACCATATATTTT. Protein: CASSEASNSGNTIYF.

This clone was found a few times. The chain links TRBV3-1 (or the pseudogene TRBV3-2) to TRBJ2-3; 10 nucleotides line up with TRBD2. Looked up from germline, CDR1 is LGHDT and CDR2 is YNNKEL (reference sequence). V was clipped by 2 bases and J by 5 bases; unmatched bases: 4. This CDR3 spans 15 amino acids. The CDR3 is CASSQLTSGEDTQYF. The CDR3 coding sequence is TGTGCCAGCAGCCAATTAACTAGCGGGGAAGATACGCAGTATTTT.

V and J are TRBV30 and TRBJ1-1, with 7 bases that match TRBD1. V gave up 3 bases and J gave up 4 bases; unmatched junction bases: 5. This CDR3 region has 13 residues. Germline V CDR1 and CDR2: GTSNPN, SVGIG (reference sequence). Written as DNA, the CDR3 is TGTGCCTGGAGGCCCAGGGGGAGCACTGAAGCTTTCTTT. Translated: CAWRPRGSTEAFF. Full variable domain (remainder filled in from reference TRBV30 and TRBJ1-1): SQTIHQWPATLVQPVGSPLSLECTVEGTSNPNLYWYRQAAGRGLQLLFYSVGIGQISSEVPQNLSASRPQDRQFILSSKKLLLSDSGFYLCAWRPRGSTEAFFGQGTRLTVV.

This chain connects TRBV7-2 to TRBJ2-7, with D tentatively TRBD2 (5 bases). This CDR3 comprises 15 residues. Trimming pared 0 bases from V and 3 bases from J, leaving 12 bases between. CDR1 is SGHTA and CDR2 is FQGNSA in the germline V gene. The DNA for the CDR3 is TGTGCCAGCAGCTTAGCATCGGGAAAAGTCTACGAGCAGTACTTC. Protein: CASSLASGKVYEQYF. The whole variable domain, filled in from reference TRBV7-2 and TRBJ2-7, reads GAGVSQSPSNKVTEKGKDVELRCDPISGHTALYWYRQSLGQGLEFLIYFQGNSAPDKSGLPSDRFSAERTGGSVSTLTIQRTQQEDSAVYLCASSLASGKVYEQYFGPGTRLTVT.

Here the CDR3 reads CASSYTRENIQYF. CDR3 bases: TGTGCCAGCAGCTACACCAGGGAAAACATTCAGTACTTC. This chain links TRBV7-2 with TRBJ2-4; possibly TRBD1 for D (5 bases). Per the germline V gene, CDR1 is SGHTA and CDR2 is FQGNSA. The germline V and J ends were trimmed by 4 bases and 5 bases, with 9 bases remaining between them. This CDR3 contains 13 residues.

DNA of the CDR3: TGTGCCAGCAGCTTCCCGAGAGGCGAGCAGTACTTC. This translates into CASSFPRGEQYF. The chain joins TRBV3-1 (or the pseudogene TRBV3-2) to TRBJ2-7; D not resolved. CDR1 LGHDT and CDR2 YNNKEL come from the germline V gene (reference sequence). The CDR3 has 12 residues. V lost 5 bases and J lost 6, with 11 bases in between.

The V gene is TRBV9, the J gene TRBJ1-2, with a possible D match to TRBD1 (5 bases). CDR3 length: 16 residues. Germline V lookup: CDR1 SGDLS, CDR2 YYNGEE. The V end was cut by 0 bases, the J end by 4 bases, with 16 bases between. In DNA, the CDR3 is TGTGCCAGCAGCGTAGAGGCCGACAGAACCGGCTATGGCTACACCTTC. Translation: CASSVEADRTGYGYTF.

The rearrangement uses TRBV6-1 and TRBJ1-4; D may be TRBD1 (6 bases). The CDR3 consists of 16 residues. Deletions cut 4 bases from V and 2 bases from J, with 14 bases between. Germline loops: CDR1 MNHNS, CDR2 SASEGT. The CDR3: CASSGAGVRTNEKLFF. In DNA, the CDR3 is TGTGCCAGCAGTGGGGCAGGGGTTAGGACTAATGAAAAACTGTTTTTT.

V gene TRBV30 combines with J gene TRBJ1-3, with D hard to call. Germline V gene sequence: CDR1 GTSNPN, CDR2 SVGIG (reference sequence). V lost 0 bases to trimming and J lost 3 bases, with 6 bases between them. The length of the CDR3 is 13 residues. CDR3 nucleotide sequence: TGTGCCTGGAGTGTTTCTCTTGGAAACACCATATATTTT. Amino acid sequence: CAWSVSLGNTIYF.